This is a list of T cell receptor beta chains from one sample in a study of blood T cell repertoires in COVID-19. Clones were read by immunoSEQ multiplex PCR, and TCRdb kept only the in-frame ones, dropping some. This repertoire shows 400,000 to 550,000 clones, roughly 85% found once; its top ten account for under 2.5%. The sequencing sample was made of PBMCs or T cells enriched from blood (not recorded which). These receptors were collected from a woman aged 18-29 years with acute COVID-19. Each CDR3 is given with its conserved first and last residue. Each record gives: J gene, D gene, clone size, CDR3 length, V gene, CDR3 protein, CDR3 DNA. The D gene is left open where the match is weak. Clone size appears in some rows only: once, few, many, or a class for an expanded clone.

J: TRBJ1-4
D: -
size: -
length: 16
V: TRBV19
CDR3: CASNNAGRGGIEKLFF
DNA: TGTGCCAGTAATAATGCGGGGCGCGGAGGGATTGAAAAACTGTTTTTT

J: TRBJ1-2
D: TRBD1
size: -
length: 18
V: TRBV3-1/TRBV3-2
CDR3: CASSQDSGQEEVNYGYTF
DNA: TGTGCCAGCAGCCAAGACTCGGGACAGGAAGAGGTTAACTATGGCTACACCTTC

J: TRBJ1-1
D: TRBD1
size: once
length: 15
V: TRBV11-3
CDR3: CASSLGGGGRTEAFF
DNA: TGTGCCAGCAGCTTAGGAGGAGGGGGCCGGACTGAAGCTTTCTTT

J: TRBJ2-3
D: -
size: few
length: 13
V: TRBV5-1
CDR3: CASTTGSEDTQYF
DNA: TGCGCCAGCACCACTGGTTCCGAAGATACGCAGTATTTT

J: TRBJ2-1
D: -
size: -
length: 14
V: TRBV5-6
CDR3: CASSLDSGRWEQFF
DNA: TGTGCCAGCAGCTTGGACTCAGGCCGGTGGGAGCAGTTCTTC

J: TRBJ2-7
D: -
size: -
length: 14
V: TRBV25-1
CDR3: CASSRTQGGLEQYF
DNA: TGTGCCAGCAGTCGTACCCAGGGGGGTCTCGAGCAGTACTTC

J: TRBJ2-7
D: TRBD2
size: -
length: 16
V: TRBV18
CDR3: CASSRSGLAGEAMQYF
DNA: TGTGCCAGCTCACGGAGTGGACTAGCGGGTGAGGCTATGCAGTACTTC

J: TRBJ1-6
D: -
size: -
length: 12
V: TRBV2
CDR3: CASRTQNSPLHF
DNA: TGTGCCAGCAGAACACAGAATTCACCCCTCCACTTT

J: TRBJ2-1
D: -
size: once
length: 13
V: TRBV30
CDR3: CAWTRDIPNEQFF
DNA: TGTGCCTGGACGAGGGACATTCCCAATGAGCAGTTCTTC

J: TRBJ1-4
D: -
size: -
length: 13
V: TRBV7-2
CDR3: CASSRGGYEKLFF
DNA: TGTGCCAGCAGCCGCGGGGGATATGAAAAACTGTTTTTT

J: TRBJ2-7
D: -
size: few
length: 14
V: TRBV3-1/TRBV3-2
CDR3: CASSPEEFSYEQYF
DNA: TGTGCCAGCAGCCCTGAGGAGTTCTCCTACGAGCAGTACTTC

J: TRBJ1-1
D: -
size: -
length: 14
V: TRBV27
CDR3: CASSLGDSSTEAFF
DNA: TGTGCCAGCAGTTTAGGAGACTCGAGCACTGAAGCTTTCTTT

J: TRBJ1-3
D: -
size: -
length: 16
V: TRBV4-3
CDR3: CASSQGDSRSGNTIYF
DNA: TGCGCCAGCAGCCAAGGCGACAGCCGCTCTGGAAACACCATATATTTT

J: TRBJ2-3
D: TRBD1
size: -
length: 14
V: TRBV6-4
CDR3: CASSEGQGADTQYF
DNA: TGTGCCAGCAGTGAGGGACAGGGGGCAGATACGCAGTATTTT

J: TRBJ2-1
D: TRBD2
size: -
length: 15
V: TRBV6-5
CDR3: CASSSSGGLYNEQFF
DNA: TGTGCCAGCAGCTCTAGCGGGGGGCTTTACAATGAGCAGTTCTTC

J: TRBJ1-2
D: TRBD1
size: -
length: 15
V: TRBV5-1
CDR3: CASSHRTGEDYGYTF
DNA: TGCGCCAGCAGCCACAGGACAGGGGAGGACTATGGCTACACCTTC

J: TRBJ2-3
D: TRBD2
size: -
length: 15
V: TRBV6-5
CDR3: CASSYSGLAVDTQYF
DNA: TGTGCCAGCAGTTACTCCGGACTAGCAGTAGATACGCAGTATTTT

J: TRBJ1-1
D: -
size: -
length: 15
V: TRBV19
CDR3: CASSIAWGRNTEAFF
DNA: TGTGCCAGTAGTATAGCCTGGGGCCGTAACACTGAAGCTTTCTTT

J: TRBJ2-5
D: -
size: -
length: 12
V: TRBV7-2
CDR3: CASSPYQETQYF
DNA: TGTGCCAGCAGCCCATACCAAGAGACCCAGTACTTC

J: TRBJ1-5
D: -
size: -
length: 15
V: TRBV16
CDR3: CASSPRVLSNQPQHF
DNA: TGTGCCAGCAGCCCCAGGGTTCTCAGCAATCAGCCCCAGCATTTT

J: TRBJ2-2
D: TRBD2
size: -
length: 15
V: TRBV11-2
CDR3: CASSLEAGYGGELFF
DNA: TGTGCCAGCAGCTTGGAAGCGGGATACGGCGGGGAGCTGTTTTTT

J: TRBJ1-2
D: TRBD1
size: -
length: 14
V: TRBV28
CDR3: CASRETGGGYGYTF
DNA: TGTGCCAGCAGGGAGACAGGGGGCGGCTATGGCTACACCTTC

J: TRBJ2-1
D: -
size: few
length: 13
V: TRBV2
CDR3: CASSEGQGGRQFF
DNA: TGTGCCAGCAGTGAAGGACAGGGAGGACGGCAGTTCTTC

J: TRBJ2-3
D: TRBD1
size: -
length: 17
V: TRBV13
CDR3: CASSGRQGREVRNTQYF
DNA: TGTGCCAGCAGCGGAAGACAGGGGCGCGAAGTCAGGAATACGCAGTATTTT

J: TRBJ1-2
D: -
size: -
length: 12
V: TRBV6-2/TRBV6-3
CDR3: CASSTGSFGYTF
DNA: TGTGCCAGCAGTACCGGGTCTTTTGGCTACACCTTC

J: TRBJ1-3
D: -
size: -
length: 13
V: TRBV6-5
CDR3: CAIQGNSGNTIYF
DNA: TGTGCCATCCAGGGGAATTCTGGAAACACCATATATTTT

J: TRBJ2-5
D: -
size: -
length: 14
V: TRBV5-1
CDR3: CASSLGGEKETQYF
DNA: TGCGCCAGCAGCTTGGGCGGGGAAAAAGAGACCCAGTACTTC

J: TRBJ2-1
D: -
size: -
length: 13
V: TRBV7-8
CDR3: CASSLEQSDEQFF
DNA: TGTGCCAGCAGCTTAGAACAGTCGGATGAGCAGTTCTTC

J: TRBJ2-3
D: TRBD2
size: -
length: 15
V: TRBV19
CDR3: CASSLTSAPGDTQYF
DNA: TGTGCCAGTAGTCTGACTAGCGCGCCGGGGGATACGCAGTATTTT

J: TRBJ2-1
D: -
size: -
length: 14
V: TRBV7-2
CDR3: CASSLVTGDYEQFF
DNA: TGTGCCAGCAGCCTAGTCACCGGGGATTACGAGCAGTTCTTC

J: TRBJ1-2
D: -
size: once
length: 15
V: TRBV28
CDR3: CASSLSWGRVVGYTF
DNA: TGTGCCAGCAGTTTATCCTGGGGGAGGGTTGTTGGCTACACCTTC

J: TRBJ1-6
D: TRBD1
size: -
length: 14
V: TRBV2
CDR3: CASSPGQGNSPLHF
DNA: TGTGCCAGCAGCCCCGGACAGGGGAATTCACCCCTCCACTTT

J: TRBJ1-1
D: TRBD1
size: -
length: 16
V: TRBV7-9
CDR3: CASSPIQGRMNTEAFF
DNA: TGTGCCAGCAGCCCCATACAGGGGCGTATGAACACTGAAGCTTTCTTT

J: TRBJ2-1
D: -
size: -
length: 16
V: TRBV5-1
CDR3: CASSLGGPSSYNEQFF
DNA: TGCGCCAGCAGCCTGGGGGGGCCTAGCTCCTACAATGAGCAGTTCTTC

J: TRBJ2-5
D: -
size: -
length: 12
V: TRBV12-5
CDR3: CASGLSRETQYF
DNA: TGTGCTAGTGGTTTGTCCCGAGAGACCCAGTACTTC

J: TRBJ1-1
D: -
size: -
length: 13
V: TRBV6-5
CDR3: CASEGGMNTEAFF
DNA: TGTGCCAGCGAGGGAGGCATGAACACTGAAGCTTTCTTT

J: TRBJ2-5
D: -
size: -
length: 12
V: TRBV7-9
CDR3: CASSRSVETQYF
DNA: TGTGCCAGCAGTCGATCAGTGGAGACCCAGTACTTC

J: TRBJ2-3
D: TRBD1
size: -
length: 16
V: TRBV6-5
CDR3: CASSYTGTASTDTQYF
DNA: TGTGCCAGCAGTTACACCGGGACAGCTAGCACAGATACGCAGTATTTT

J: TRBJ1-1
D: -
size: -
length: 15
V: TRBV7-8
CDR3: CASSFSTGYNTEAFF
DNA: TGTGCCAGCAGCTTTTCTACAGGTTATAACACTGAAGCTTTCTTT

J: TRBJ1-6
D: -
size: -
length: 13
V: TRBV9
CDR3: CASSVDGGSPLHF
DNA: TGTGCCAGCAGCGTAGACGGGGGTTCACCCCTCCACTTT

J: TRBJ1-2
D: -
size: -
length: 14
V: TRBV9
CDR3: CASSVEFQGEGYTF
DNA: TGTGCCAGCAGCGTAGAGTTCCAGGGCGAGGGCTACACCTTC

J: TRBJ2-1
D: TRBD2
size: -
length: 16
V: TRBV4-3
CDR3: CASSQEWLAGGNEQFF
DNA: TGCGCCAGCAGCCAAGAATGGCTAGCGGGAGGGAATGAGCAGTTCTTC

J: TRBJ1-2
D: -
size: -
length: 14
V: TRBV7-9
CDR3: CASSSGQTIYGYTF
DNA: TGTGCCAGCAGCTCCGGACAAACGATCTATGGCTACACCTTC